A single sample gave rise to the 30 T cell receptor beta chains below, sequenced in a study of T-cell memory formation after mild COVID-19. TCRdb fed the 5' RACE reads into MiXCR, producing one record per CDR3 protein. The sample has roughly 620,000 distinct CDR3 sequences; about a sixth are singletons. Specimen: PBMCs or a T cell subset sorted from them (not recorded which). The receptors were gathered from an adult woman who had mild COVID-19 (a few samples of this study predate the infection). Cell type and time point are not known.

DNA of the CDR3: TGTGCCAGTAGACAATCGGGTGACTACGAGCAGTACTTC. Translation gives CASRQSGDYEQYF. The rearrangement links TRBV28 to TRBJ2-7, with no clear D. Looked up from germline, CDR1 is MDHEN and CDR2 is SYDVKM. The CDR3 sequence is 13 residues long. Trimming pared 9 bases from V and 3 bases from J, leaving 15 bases between. The whole variable domain, filled in from reference TRBV28 and TRBJ2-7, reads DVKVTQSSRYLVKRTGEKVFLECVQDMDHENMFWYRQDPGLGLRLIYFSYDVKMKEKGDIPEGYSVSREKKERFSLILESASTNQTSMYLCASRQSGDYEQYFGPGTRLTVT.

The chain combines TRBV12-3 or TRBV12-4 with TRBJ2-5, with 8 bases that match TRBD2. The J segment lost 6 bases and the V segment lost 1 base, leaving 7 bases of the junction unmatched. This CDR3 comprises 15 residues. The CDR3 sequence is CASSLEGAGDKTQYF. CDR3 in DNA: TGTGCCAGCAGTTTAGAGGGAGCGGGAGATAAGACCCAGTACTTC.

In this sample, this clonotype turned up a few times. The CDR3 nucleotides read TGTGCCAGCAGTTTGAAAACCTATAGCAATCAGCCCCAGCATTTT. Translating it yields CASSLKTYSNQPQHF. The V and J genes are TRBV6-2 or TRBV6-3 and TRBJ1-5; no clear D. Trimming took 4 bases from V and 0 from J, leaving 10 bases between them. CDR3 length equals 15 residues. Germline CDR1 and CDR2: MNHEY and SVGEGT.

The chain joins TRBV5-4 to TRBJ2-2, with 14 bases that match TRBD2. The CDR3 runs to 17 residues. The V gene's germline CDR1 is SGHNT and CDR2 YYREEE (reference sequence). With V trimmed by 4 bases and J by 5 bases, 7 bases remained unmatched. The CDR3 spells CASSGGTSGSLTGELFF. CDR3 coding DNA: TGTGCCAGCAGCGGTGGGACTAGCGGGAGTCTAACCGGGGAGCTGTTTTTT.

The chain joins TRBV6-5 to TRBJ2-1, with 8 bases lining up with TRBD2. CDR1 and CDR2 from the germline V gene are MNHEY and SVGAGI. There are 14 residues in the CDR3. Trimming cost V 8 bases and J 12 bases; bases outside gene matches: 15. The CDR3 loop reads CASRRTSQAGGQFF. CDR3 coding DNA: TGTGCCAGCCGACGGACTAGCCAAGCCGGGGGGCAGTTCTTC.

This clonotype was counted between two and nine times. The chain has TRBV7-2 and TRBJ2-3; the match to TRBD2 covers 7 bases. Germline CDR1 reads SGHTA; CDR2 reads FQGNSA. The CDR3 contains 17 residues. V dropped 1 base and J dropped 1; count of bases not matched to a gene: 8. The CDR3 sequence: CASSLGSAGRGTDTQYF. The DNA for the CDR3 is TGTGCCAGCAGCTTAGGATCGGCGGGGAGGGGCACAGATACGCAGTATTTT.

The rearrangement joins TRBV20-1 to TRBJ2-3; possibly TRBD2 for D (5 bases). The CDR3 totals 16 residues. CDR1 and CDR2 (germline): DFQATT, SNEGSKA (reference sequence). Trimming cost V 5 bases and J 0 bases, with 18 bases left between them. The CDR3 spells CSAPRRTHTSTDTQYF. The CDR3, as DNA: TGCAGTGCTCCACGTCGGACTCATACTAGCACAGATACGCAGTATTTT.

The chain uses TRBV9 and TRBJ2-7; D not certain. The CDR3 spans 13 residues. In germline, CDR1 is SGDLS, CDR2 YYNGEE. Trimming pared 0 bases from V and 7 bases from J, leaving 11 bases between. The CDR3 DNA follows: TGTGCCAGCAGCGTAGGATTCGTGGGGGAGCAGTACTTC. Translating gives CASSVGFVGEQYF.

The chain is built from TRBV24-1 and TRBJ1-1, with D perhaps TRBD1 (5 bases). Germline V gene data show CDR1 as KGHDR and CDR2 as SFDVKD. The V end was cut by 2 bases, the J end by 1 base, with 13 bases between. There are 16 residues in the CDR3. CDR3 residues: CATSDSKGQGNTEAFF. The CDR3 DNA follows: TGTGCCACCAGTGATTCGAAAGGGCAGGGGAACACTGAAGCTTTCTTT.

This chain connects TRBV25-1 to TRBJ2-2, with 7 nucleotides matching TRBD1. The germline V gene encodes CDR1 MGHDK and CDR2 SYGVNS. The CDR3 covers 15 residues. J lost 0 bases, V lost 8 bases, and 6 bases had no gene match. The CDR3 DNA reads TGTGCCAGCGGGAAGACAGGGTCGAACACCGGGGAGCTGTTTTTT. Its protein is CASGKTGSNTGELFF.

This chain uses TRBV20-1 with TRBJ2-7, with TRBD2 matching 16 bases. V trimming: 3 bases; J trimming: 1 base; junction bases outside the gene matches: 3. The CDR3 length is 16 residues. The germline CDR1 and CDR2 sequences are DFQATT and SNEGSKA (reference sequence). The CDR3 sequence is CSARGLAGGQSYEQYF. Written as DNA, the CDR3 is TGCAGTGCTAGGGGACTAGCGGGGGGGCAATCCTACGAGCAGTACTTC.

On this clonotype itself: The junction departs from the called germline gene at one end, perhaps through a read error. The V gene is TRBV4-1, the J gene TRBJ1-5; the D is unclear. The germline V gene has CDR1 MGHRA and CDR2 YSYEKL. CDR3 length: 15 amino acids. As DNA, the CDR3 is TGCGCCAGCAGTCAAGCGGATATAGCAATTCAGCCCCAGCATTTT. Its protein is CASSQADIAIQPQHF.

The chain couples TRBV20-1 to TRBJ2-1, with D perhaps matching TRBD2 (7 bases). This CDR3 spans 16 amino acids. The V and J ends lost 3 bases and 8 bases respectively, with 23 bases between them. Germline values: CDR1 DFQATT, CDR2 SNEGSKA (reference sequence). CDR3 region: CSARTPEGGVIHEQFF. For the CDR3, the DNA is TGCAGTGCTAGGACCCCCGAGGGGGGGGTAATACATGAGCAGTTCTTC.

This clonotype was found a few times. This CDR3 is CASSPSLRDDEQYF. The CDR3 region has the DNA TGTGCCAGCTCACCATCCCTCCGGGACGACGAGCAGTACTTC. The V gene is TRBV18, the J gene TRBJ2-7; either TRBD1 or TRBD2 may fit D (5 bases each). The CDR3 spans 14 residues. CDR1 is KGHSH and CDR2 is LQKENI in the germline V gene. V lost 2 bases and J lost 5, with 13 bases in between.

This clonotype was found many times. The chain recombines TRBV9 with TRBJ2-5; TRBD1 aligns across 7 bases. The V and J ends lost 0 bases and 4 bases, in that order; junction bases with no gene match: 3. Germline assignment: CDR1 SGDLS and CDR2 YYNGEE. The CDR3 length is 14 residues. CDR3 coding DNA: TGTGCCAGCAGCGTAGACAGGGGTGGAGAGACCCAGTACTTC. Translated: CASSVDRGGETQYF.

This clonotype turned up a few times. The chain links TRBV5-1 to TRBJ1-1, with TRBD1 matching over 8 bases. V was pared by 4 bases and J by 2 bases, with 7 bases of the junction left unmatched. The CDR3 has 15 amino acids. CDR1 is SGHRS and CDR2 is YFSETQ in the germline V gene. CDR3 bases: TGCGCCAGCAGCACGTCGACAGGGGTCAACACTGAAGCTTTCTTT. Translated, it gives CASSTSTGVNTEAFF. The entire variable domain, with the rest obtained from reference TRBV5-1 and TRBJ1-1, is as follows: KAGVTQTPRYLIKTRGQQVTLSCSPISGHRSVSWYQQTPGQGLQFLFEYFSETQRNKGNFPGRFSGRQFSNSRSEMNVSTLELGDSALYLCASSTSTGVNTEAFFGQGTRLTVV.

The V gene is TRBV12-3 or TRBV12-4, the J gene TRBJ2-1; 13 positions agree with TRBD2. Losses at the gene ends were 2 bases for V and 5 bases for J; bases not matched to a gene: 21. This CDR3 contains 22 residues. The CDR3 loop is CASSLLVAVGLAGEPGDNEQFF. The DNA for the CDR3 is TGTGCCAGCAGTTTACTTGTCGCGGTCGGACTAGCGGGAGAGCCTGGGGACAATGAGCAGTTCTTC.

V is TRBV12-3 or TRBV12-4 and J is TRBJ1-1; D is ambiguous. This CDR3 spans 13 amino acids. Trimming removed 5 bases from V and 4 bases from J, with 11 bases in between. The CDR3 is CASSPTYGTEAFF. CDR3 DNA sequence: TGTGCCAGCAGTCCCACTTATGGCACTGAAGCTTTCTTT.

J is TRBJ1-4 and V is TRBV7-9; 7 nucleotides agree with TRBD1. V shed 5 bases, J shed 5 bases, and the junction held 5 bases outside the gene matches. This CDR3 is built from 14 residues. Germline V gives CDR1 SEHNR, CDR2 FQNEAQ (reference sequence). This CDR3 is CASSRTGSNEKLFF. Written as DNA, the CDR3 is TGTGCCAGCAGCCGGACAGGTAGCAATGAAAAACTGTTTTTT.

This chain joins TRBV4-1 and TRBJ2-1; 11 bases are shared with TRBD2. Trimming cost V 7 bases and J 8 bases; bases outside gene matches: 16. This CDR3 comprises 17 residues. CDR1 is MGHRA and CDR2 is YSYEKL in the germline V gene. This CDR3 reads CASTLGATSGMVDEQFF. For the CDR3, the DNA is TGCGCCAGCACCCTTGGGGCGACTAGCGGGATGGTCGATGAGCAGTTCTTC.

The chain uses TRBV6-2 or TRBV6-3 and TRBJ2-6; D is undetermined. CDR1 MNHEY and CDR2 SVGEGT come from the germline V gene. The CDR3 contains 15 residues. Trimming removed 6 bases from V and 0 bases from J, with 9 bases in between. The CDR3 region is CASSLDISGANVLTF. The CDR3 region has the DNA TGTGCCAGCAGCCTCGACATCTCTGGGGCCAACGTCCTGACTTTC.

V gene TRBV4-1 combines with J gene TRBJ2-1, with 7 nucleotides matching TRBD1. The germline V gene encodes CDR1 MGHRA and CDR2 YSYEKL. There are 14 residues in the CDR3. The V gene end was trimmed by 5 bases and the J gene end by 4 bases; junction bases not matched to a gene: 5. The CDR3 here is CASSGWDSYNEQFF. The CDR3 bases are TGCGCCAGCAGCGGATGGGACAGTTACAATGAGCAGTTCTTC.

In its sample, this clonotype was seen a few times. The V and J genes are TRBV5-1 and TRBJ1-1, with D unclear. This CDR3 has 12 residues. CDR1 and CDR2 (germline): SGHRS, YFSETQ. V shed 4 bases and J shed 5 bases, with 9 bases lying between them. The CDR3 DNA follows: TGCGCCAGCAGCGCCCGAGGGACTGAAGCTTTCTTT. Protein: CASSARGTEAFF.

The genes are TRBV12-3 or TRBV12-4 and TRBJ1-1; D is undetermined. Trimming shortened V by 5 bases and J by 3 bases, and 7 bases separated the two germline ends. The CDR3 runs to 12 residues. The chain's CDR3 is CASSLIHTEAFF. The CDR3 nucleotides are TGTGCCAGCAGTCTTATCCACACTGAAGCTTTCTTT.

This clonotype was observed a handful of times. The chain employs TRBV29-1 and TRBJ2-3, with 9 nucleotides matching TRBD2. The junction had 7 bases not matched to a gene; V was cut back by 4 bases and J by 5 bases. Germline lookup yields CDR1 SQVTM and CDR2 ANQGSEA. The CDR3 runs 14 residues. CDR3 amino acids: CSVVRGRAIDTQYF. The CDR3 bases are TGCAGCGTTGTCCGCGGGAGGGCCATAGATACGCAGTATTTT.

This rearrangement joins TRBV20-1 to TRBJ2-2, with D possibly being TRBD1 (6 bases). The CDR3 spans 16 residues. Trimming removed 2 bases at V and 4 bases at J, with 17 bases between. Germline CDR1 is DFQATT and CDR2 is SNEGSKA (reference sequence). The CDR3, as DNA: TGCAGTGCTAGAACTCAGGGGCAGGGCGTCACCGGGGAGCTGTTTTTT. Protein sequence: CSARTQGQGVTGELFF.

The chain uses TRBV2 and TRBJ2-7; 9 bases are a match to TRBD1. V lost 3 bases, J lost 5 bases, and 8 bases stayed unmatched. Germline V gene data show CDR1 as SNHLY and CDR2 as FYNNEI. The CDR3 contains 15 residues. Here the CDR3 DNA reads TGTGCCAGCAGTGATTTGGCGACAGGGGGGAACGAGCAGTACTTC. Protein: CASSDLATGGNEQYF. The full variable domain, with the rest looked up from reference TRBV2 and TRBJ2-7, is EPEVTQTPSHQVTQMGQEVILRCVPISNHLYFYWYRQILGQKVEFLVSFYNNEISEKSEIFDDQFSVERPDGSNFTLKIRSTKLEDSAMYFCASSDLATGGNEQYFGPGTRLTVT.

This chain uses TRBV27 with TRBJ2-7; D is unclear. Trimming left V 8 bases short and J 0 bases short, with 14 bases between. CDR1 is MNHEY, CDR2 SMNVEV, per germline (reference sequence). This CDR3 contains 14 residues. The DNA of the CDR3 is TGTGCCAGCGGCAGGTCCCATAGCTCCTACGAGCAGTACTTC. Its protein product is CASGRSHSSYEQYF.

This clonotype occurred a few times. The rearrangement links TRBV9 to TRBJ2-7, with 14 bases matching TRBD2. The CDR3 spans 18 residues. Germline CDR1 and CDR2: SGDLS and YYNGEE. With 0 bases clipped from V and 2 bases from J, the junction kept 7 bases outside the gene matches. DNA of the CDR3: TGTGCCAGCAGCGTAGGTGGGACTAGCGGGAGTGGCACCTACGAGCAGTACTTC. It translates to CASSVGGTSGSGTYEQYF.

In its sample, this clonotype was seen a few times. The V call is TRBV11-1, the J call TRBJ2-7, with D possibly matching TRBD2 (5 bases). The CDR3 runs to 14 residues. Germline V gene data show CDR1 as SGHAT and CDR2 as FQDESV (reference sequence). The V end was cut by 1 base, the J end by 3 bases, with 10 bases between. CDR3 protein: CASSLDPRGYEQYF. CDR3 in DNA: TGTGCCAGCAGCTTAGACCCCCGGGGCTACGAGCAGTACTTC.